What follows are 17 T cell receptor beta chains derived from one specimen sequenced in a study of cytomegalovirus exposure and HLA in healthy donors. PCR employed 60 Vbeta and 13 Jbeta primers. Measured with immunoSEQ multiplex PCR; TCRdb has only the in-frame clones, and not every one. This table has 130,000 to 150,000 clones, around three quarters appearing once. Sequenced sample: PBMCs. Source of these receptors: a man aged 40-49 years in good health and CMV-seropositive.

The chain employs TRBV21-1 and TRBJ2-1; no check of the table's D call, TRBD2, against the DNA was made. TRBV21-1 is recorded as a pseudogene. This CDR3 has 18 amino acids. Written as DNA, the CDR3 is TGTGCCAGCAGCAAAGCCCAAGGCGGGAGTCACTTATACAATGAGCAGTTCTTC. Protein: CASSKAQGGSHLYNEQFF.

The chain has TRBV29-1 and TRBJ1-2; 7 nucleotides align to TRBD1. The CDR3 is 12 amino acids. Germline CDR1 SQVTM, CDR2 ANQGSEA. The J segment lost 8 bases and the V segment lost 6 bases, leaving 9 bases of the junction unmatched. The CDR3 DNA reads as TGCAGCGTGACAGGGATTAATCGAGGCTACACCTTC. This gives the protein CSVTGINRGYTF.

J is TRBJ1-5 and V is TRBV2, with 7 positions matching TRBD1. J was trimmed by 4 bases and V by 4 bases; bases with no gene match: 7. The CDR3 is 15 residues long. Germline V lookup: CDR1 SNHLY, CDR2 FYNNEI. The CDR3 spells CASSVRQGGNQPQHF. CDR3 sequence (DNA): TGTGCCAGCAGTGTAAGGCAGGGGGGAAATCAGCCCCAGCATTTT. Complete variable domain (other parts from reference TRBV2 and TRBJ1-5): EPEVTQTPSHQVTQMGQEVILRCVPISNHLYFYWYRQILGQKVEFLVSFYNNEISEKSEIFDDQFSVERPDGSNFTLKIRSTKLEDSAMYFCASSVRQGGNQPQHFGDGTRLSIL.

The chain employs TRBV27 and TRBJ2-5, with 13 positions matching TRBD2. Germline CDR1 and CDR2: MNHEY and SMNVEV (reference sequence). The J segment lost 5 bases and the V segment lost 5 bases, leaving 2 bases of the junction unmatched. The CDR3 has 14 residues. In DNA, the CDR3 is TGTGCCAGCAGTCCGACTAGCGGGGGGGAGACCCAGTACTTC. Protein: CASSPTSGGETQYF.

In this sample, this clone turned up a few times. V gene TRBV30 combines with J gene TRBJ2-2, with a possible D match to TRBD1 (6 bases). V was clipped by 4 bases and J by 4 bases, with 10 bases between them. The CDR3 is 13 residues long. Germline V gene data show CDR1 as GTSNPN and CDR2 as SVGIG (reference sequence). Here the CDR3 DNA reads TGTGCCTGGACTACAGGGCCCACCGGGGAGCTGTTTTTT. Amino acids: CAWTTGPTGELFF.

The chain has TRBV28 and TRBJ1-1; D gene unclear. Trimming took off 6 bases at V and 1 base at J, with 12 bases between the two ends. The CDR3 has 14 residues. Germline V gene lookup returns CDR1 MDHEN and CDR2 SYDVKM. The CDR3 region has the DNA TGTGCCAGCAGCCGCGGAGGTTCGAACACTGAAGCTTTCTTT. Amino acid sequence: CASSRGGSNTEAFF. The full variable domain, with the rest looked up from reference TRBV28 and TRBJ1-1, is DVKVTQSSRYLVKRTGEKVFLECVQDMDHENMFWYRQDPGLGLRLIYFSYDVKMKEKGDIPEGYSVSREKKERFSLILESASTNQTSMYLCASSRGGSNTEAFFGQGTRLTVV.

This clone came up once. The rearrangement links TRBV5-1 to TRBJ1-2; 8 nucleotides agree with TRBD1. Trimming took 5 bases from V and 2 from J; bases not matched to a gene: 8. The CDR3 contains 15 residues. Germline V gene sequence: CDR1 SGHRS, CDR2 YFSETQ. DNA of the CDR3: TGCGCCAGCAGACCCCCGGGACAGGAGAACTATGGCTACACCTTC. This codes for CASRPPGQENYGYTF.

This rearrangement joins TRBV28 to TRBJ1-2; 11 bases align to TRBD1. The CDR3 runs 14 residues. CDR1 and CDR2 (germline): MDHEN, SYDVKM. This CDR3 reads CARFGGTGGIGYTF. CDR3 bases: TGTGCACGTTTCGGAGGGACAGGGGGGATTGGCTACACCTTC.

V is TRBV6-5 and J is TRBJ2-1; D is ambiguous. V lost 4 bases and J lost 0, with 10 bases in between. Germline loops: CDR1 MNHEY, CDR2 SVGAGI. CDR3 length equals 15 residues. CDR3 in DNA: TGTGCCAGCAGTTTCGGCCCGGGCTCCTACAATGAGCAGTTCTTC. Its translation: CASSFGPGSYNEQFF.

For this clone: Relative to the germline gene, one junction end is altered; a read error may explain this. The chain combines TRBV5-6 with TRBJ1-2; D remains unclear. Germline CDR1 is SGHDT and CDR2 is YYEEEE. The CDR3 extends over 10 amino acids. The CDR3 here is CASSTRHPPF. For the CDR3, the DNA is TGTGCCAGCAGCACACGACATCCGCCCTTC.

The CDR3 DNA reads TGCAGCGTTGAAGGTCTCCCCCGGGACACCTCGGGGGGGGAGCAGTACTTC. Amino acid sequence: CSVEGLPRDTSGGEQYF. The chain combines TRBV29-1 with TRBJ2-7; 8 nucleotides match TRBD2. Germline V lookup: CDR1 SQVTM, CDR2 ANQGSEA. The CDR3 is 17 residues long. V lost 1 base, J lost 7 bases, and 18 bases stayed unmatched.

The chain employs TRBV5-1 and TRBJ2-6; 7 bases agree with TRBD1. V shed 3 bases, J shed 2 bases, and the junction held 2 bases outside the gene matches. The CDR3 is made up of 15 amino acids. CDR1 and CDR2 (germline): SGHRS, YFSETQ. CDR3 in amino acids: CASSYGTAGANVLTF. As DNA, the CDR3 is TGCGCCAGCAGCTACGGGACAGCTGGGGCCAACGTCCTGACTTTC.

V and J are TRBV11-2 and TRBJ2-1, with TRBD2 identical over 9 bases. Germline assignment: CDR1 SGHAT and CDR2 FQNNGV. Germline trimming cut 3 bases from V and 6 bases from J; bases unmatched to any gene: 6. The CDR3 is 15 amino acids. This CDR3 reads CASSFLLAGTNEQFF. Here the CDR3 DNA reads TGTGCCAGCAGCTTCCTTCTAGCGGGAACCAATGAGCAGTTCTTC.

This CDR3 is CASSLGASGIYEQYF. The CDR3 region has the DNA TGTGCCAGCAGCTTAGGGGCTAGCGGGATCTACGAGCAGTACTTC. The rearrangement joins TRBV7-2 to TRBJ2-7, with TRBD2 matching 9 bases. Germline CDR1 is SGHTA and CDR2 is FQGNSA. The CDR3 contains 15 residues. V lost 1 base, J lost 3 bases, and 4 bases stayed unmatched.

The CDR3 DNA reads as TGTGCCAGCAGGCTCGAGGGTACGAACACTGAAGCTTTCTTT. It translates to CASRLEGTNTEAFF. The rearrangement joins TRBV7-9 to TRBJ1-1; D call uncertain. V was cut by 6 bases and J by 1 base, with 12 bases left in between. The germline CDR1 and CDR2 sequences are SEHNR and FQNEAQ (reference sequence). The CDR3 sequence is 14 residues long.

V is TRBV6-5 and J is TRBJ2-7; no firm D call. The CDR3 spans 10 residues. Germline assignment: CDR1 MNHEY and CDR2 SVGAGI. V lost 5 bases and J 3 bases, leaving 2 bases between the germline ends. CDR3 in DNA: TGTGCCAGCAGTCACTACGAGCAGTACTTC. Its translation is CASSHYEQYF.

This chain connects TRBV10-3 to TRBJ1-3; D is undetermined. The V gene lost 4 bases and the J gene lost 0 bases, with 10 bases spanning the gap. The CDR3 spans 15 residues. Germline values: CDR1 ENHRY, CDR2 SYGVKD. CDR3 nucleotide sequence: TGTGCCATCAGTGGTAGCGGGAGCTCTGGAAACACCATATATTTT. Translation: CAISGSGSSGNTIYF.